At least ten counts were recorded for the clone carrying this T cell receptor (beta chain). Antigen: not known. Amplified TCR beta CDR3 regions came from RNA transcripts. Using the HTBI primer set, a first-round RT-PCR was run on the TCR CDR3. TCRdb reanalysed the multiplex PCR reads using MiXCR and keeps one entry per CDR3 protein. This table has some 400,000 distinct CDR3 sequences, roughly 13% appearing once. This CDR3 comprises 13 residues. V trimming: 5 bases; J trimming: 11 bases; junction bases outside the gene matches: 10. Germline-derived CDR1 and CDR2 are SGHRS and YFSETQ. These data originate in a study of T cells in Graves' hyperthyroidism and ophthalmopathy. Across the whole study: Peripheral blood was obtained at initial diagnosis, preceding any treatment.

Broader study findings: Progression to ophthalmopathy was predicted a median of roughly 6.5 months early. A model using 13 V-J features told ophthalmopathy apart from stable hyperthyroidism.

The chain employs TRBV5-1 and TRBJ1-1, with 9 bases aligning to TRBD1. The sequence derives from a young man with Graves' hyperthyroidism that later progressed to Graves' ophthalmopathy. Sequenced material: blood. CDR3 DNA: TGCGCCAGCAGTTCCGGGGACAGGGTGGGCGCTTTCTTT. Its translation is CASSSGDRVGAFF.